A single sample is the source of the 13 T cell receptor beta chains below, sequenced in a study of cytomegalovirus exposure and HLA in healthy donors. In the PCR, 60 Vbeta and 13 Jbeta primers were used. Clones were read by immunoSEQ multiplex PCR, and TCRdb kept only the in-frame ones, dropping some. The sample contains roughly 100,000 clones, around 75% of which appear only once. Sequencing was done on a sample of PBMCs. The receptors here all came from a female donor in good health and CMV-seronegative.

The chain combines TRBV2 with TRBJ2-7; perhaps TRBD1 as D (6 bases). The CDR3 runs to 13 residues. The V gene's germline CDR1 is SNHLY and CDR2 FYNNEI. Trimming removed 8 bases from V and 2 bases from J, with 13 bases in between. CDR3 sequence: CASRDNRPYEQYF. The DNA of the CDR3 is TGTGCCAGCCGGGACAATCGTCCCTACGAGCAGTACTTC.

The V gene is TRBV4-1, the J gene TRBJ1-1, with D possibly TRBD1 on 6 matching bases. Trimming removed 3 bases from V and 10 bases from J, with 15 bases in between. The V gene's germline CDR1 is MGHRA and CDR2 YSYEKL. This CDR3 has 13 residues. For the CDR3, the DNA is TGCGCCAGCAGCCACCCGGACAGATTTTTAGCTTTCTTT. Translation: CASSHPDRFLAFF.

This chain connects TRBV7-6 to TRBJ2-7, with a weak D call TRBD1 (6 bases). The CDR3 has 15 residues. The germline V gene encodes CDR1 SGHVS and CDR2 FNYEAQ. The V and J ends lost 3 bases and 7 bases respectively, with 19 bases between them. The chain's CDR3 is CASSFENRVGDEQYF. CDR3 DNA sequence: TGTGCCAGCAGCTTCGAAAACAGGGTAGGCGATGAGCAGTACTTC.

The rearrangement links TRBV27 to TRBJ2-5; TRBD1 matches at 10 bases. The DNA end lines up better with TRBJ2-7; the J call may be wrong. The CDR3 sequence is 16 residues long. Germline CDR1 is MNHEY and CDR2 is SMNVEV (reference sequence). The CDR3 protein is CASSLLGTGAVYEQYF. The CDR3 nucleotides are TGTGCCAGCAGTTTACTGGGGACAGGGGCAGTCTACGAGCAGTACTTC.

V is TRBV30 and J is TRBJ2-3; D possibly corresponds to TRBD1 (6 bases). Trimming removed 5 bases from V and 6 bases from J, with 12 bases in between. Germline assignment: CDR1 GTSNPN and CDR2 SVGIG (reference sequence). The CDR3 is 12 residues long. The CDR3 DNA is TGTGCCTGGGGCAGGGGAAGGGATACGCAGTATTTT. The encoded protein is CAWGRGRDTQYF.

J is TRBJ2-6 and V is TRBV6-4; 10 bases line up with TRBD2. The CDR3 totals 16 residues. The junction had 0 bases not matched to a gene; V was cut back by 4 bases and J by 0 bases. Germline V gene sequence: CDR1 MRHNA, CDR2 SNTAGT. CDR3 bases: TGTGCCAGCAGTGGGACTAGCGGCTCTGGGGCCAACGTCCTGACTTTC. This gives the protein CASSGTSGSGANVLTF.

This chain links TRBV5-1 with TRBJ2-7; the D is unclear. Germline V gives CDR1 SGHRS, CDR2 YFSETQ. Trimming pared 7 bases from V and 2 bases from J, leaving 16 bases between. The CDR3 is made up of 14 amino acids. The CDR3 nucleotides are TGCGCCAGCTCCCCGACTTTCAAGACCTACGAGCAGTACTTC. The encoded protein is CASSPTFKTYEQYF.

The CDR3 here is CASSFGQDNEQFF. CDR3 coding DNA: TGCGCCAGCAGCTTTGGACAGGACAATGAGCAGTTCTTC. The J gene is TRBJ2-1, the V gene TRBV5-1, with TRBD1 identical over 7 bases. The germline V gene has CDR1 SGHRS and CDR2 YFSETQ. With V trimmed by 2 bases and J by 5 bases, 1 base remained unmatched. The CDR3 is 13 residues long. The full variable domain, with the rest looked up from reference TRBV5-1 and TRBJ2-1, is KAGVTQTPRYLIKTRGQQVTLSCSPISGHRSVSWYQQTPGQGLQFLFEYFSETQRNKGNFPGRFSGRQFSNSRSEMNVSTLELGDSALYLCASSFGQDNEQFFGPGTRLTVL.

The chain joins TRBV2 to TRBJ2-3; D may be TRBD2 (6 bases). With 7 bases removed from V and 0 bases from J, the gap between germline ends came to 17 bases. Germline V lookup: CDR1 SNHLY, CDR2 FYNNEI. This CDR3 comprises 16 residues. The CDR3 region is CASTFTPGTSTDTQYF. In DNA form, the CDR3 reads TGTGCCAGCACTTTTACGCCAGGGACTAGCACAGATACGCAGTATTTT.

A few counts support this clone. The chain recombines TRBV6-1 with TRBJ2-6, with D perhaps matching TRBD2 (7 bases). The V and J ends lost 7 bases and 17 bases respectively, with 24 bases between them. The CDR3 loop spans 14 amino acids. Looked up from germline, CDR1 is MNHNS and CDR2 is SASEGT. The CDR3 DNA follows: TGTGCCAGCACCAGGGCGGGGGCAGGCTCAGAGTTGACTTTC. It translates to CASTRAGAGSELTF.

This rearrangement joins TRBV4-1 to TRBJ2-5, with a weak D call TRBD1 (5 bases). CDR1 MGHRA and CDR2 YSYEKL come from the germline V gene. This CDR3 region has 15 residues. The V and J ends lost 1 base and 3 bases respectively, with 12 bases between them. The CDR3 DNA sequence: TGCGCCAGCAGCCAAGTCAGGGCCCGAGAAGAGACCCAGTACTTC. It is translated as CASSQVRAREETQYF.

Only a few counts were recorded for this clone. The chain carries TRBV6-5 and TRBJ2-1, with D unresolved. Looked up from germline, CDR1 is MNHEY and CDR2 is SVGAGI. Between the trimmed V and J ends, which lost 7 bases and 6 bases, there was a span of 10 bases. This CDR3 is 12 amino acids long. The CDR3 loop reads CASTQDGNEQFF. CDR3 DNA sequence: TGTGCCAGCACGCAGGATGGCAATGAGCAGTTCTTC.

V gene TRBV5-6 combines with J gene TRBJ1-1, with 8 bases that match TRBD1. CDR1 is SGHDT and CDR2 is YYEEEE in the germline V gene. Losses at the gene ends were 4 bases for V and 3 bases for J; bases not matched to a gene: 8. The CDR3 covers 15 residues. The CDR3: CASSPLDRGDTEAFF. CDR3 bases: TGTGCCAGCAGCCCTCTAGACAGGGGTGACACTGAAGCTTTCTTT.